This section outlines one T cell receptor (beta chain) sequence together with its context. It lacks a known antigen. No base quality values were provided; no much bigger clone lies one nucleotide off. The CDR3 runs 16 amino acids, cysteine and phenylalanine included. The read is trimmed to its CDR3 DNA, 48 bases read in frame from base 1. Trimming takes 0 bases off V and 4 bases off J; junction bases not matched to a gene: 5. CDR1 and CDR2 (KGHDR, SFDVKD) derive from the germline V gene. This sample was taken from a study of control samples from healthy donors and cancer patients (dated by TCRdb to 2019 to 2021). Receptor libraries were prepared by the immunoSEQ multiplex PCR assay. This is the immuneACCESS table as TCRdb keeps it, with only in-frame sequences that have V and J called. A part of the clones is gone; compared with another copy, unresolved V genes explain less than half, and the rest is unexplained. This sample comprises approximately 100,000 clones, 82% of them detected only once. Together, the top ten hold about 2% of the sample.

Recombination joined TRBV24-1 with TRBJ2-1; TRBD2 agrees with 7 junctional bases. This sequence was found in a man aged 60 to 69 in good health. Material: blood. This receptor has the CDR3 CATSDLDREDYNEQFF. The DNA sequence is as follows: TGTGCCACCAGTGATTTGGATCGGGAGGATTACAATGAGCAGTTCTTC.